This T cell receptor (beta chain) was retrieved from a study of T cells expressing NK-cell markers (dated by TCRdb to the early 2020s). Turning to the overall study: About eight donors provided sorted CD3+CD56+NKG2C+, CD3+CD56+NKG2C- and CD3+CD56-NKG2C+ T-cell subsets, whose TCR beta-chain repertoires were profiled. Seven of the eight sequenced donors were HCMV-seropositive and one was HCMV-seronegative. The study sequenced eight donors, all healthy volunteers chosen at random: three men and five women. The libraries were sequenced on Illumina HiSeq 2000/2500, MiSeq or NextSeq, producing 2 x 150 bp reads. Beyond this particular receptor, the publication reports: Whether the expanded NKG2C-expressing T cell clones were specific for HCMV antigens was left unclear. Those dominant clonotypes were again the most abundant among CD3+CD56-NKG2C+ cells in a few donors, at about 28.3-60.1%. In about 6 donors, the dominant CD3+CD56+NKG2C+ clonotypes were found to rank among the top 10 CD8+ clonotypes and to make up 1.0-7.0% of CD8+ T cells.

To determine HCMV serostatus, a commercial ELISA kit was used to detect HCMV-specific IgG in serum. Ficoll density gradient centrifugation was used to isolate peripheral blood mononuclear cells from blood. Details on this clonotype: What antigen it recognizes has not been identified.

The instrument given in TCRdb is Illumina HiSeq 2000. TCR beta cDNA libraries were prepared using 5'RACE template switching, which introduced a universal primer site and unique molecular identifiers. cDNA synthesis was primed from the TCR beta constant segment, followed by two successive PCR amplification steps. On the study's bioinformatics: MIGEC was used to demultiplex reads and group reads by UMI, and MiTCR was used to assemble and quantify clonotypes. To remove erroneous sequences, TCR cDNA sequences were retained only when supported by two or more reads. The tcR package was used for downstream repertoire analysis, with clonotypes matched between fractions based on CDR3 nucleotide sequence plus V segment. VDJmatch was used to annotate antigen specificity against VDJdb, with one amino acid substitution in CDR3 allowed. Reprocessed by TCRdb, the reads give a single entry per CDR3 protein sequence, without DNA. The V and J calls, along with clone size, are taken from TCRdb and not from the paper's own processing. This sample's table contains fewer than 400,000 distinct CDR3 sequences. The ten largest clonotypes hold 5% to 5.5% of the sample.

The CDR3 has 12 amino acids, counting the end cysteine and phenylalanine. The protein alone is recorded here. CDR1 and CDR2 are drawn from the germline V gene (reference sequence): DFQATT, SNEGSKA. The receptor chain draws on TRBV20-1 and TRBJ2-1; TCRdb's D call, TRBD1, is unchecked because there is no DNA. The receptor's source is a man aged 18-70 years in good health. Input material: blood T cells: a sorted CD56 or NKG2C T cell subset, CD4+ or CD8+ T cells, or bulk PBMC T cells (not recorded which). CDR3 reads: CSQRGRFNEQFF.